The 19 T cell receptor beta chains below were found in one sample sequenced in a study of immune evolution from preneoplasia to lung adenocarcinoma. Some clones are missing from TCRdb's copy, which holds only in-frame ones; the method was immunoSEQ multiplex PCR. The sample lists under 15,000 clones, 85% occurring once. The sequencing input was FFPE lung adenocarcinoma in situ tissue. These receptor sequences come from a donor at least 70 years old with lung adenocarcinoma.

Only one count was recorded for this clone. The chain employs TRBV4-2 and TRBJ2-7; possibly TRBD2 for D (5 bases). Germline CDR1 is LGHNA and CDR2 is YNFKEQ. The CDR3 has 16 amino acids. The V end lost 1 base, the J end lost 5 bases, and 18 bases lay between the germline ends. CDR3 residues: CASSQAEGKLDDEQYF. The CDR3, as DNA: TGTGCCAGCAGCCAAGCGGAAGGGAAACTAGATGACGAGCAGTACTTC.

The genes are TRBV7-9 and TRBJ1-1; D is ambiguous. The CDR3 length is 12 residues. V was clipped by 7 bases and J by 6 bases, with 12 bases between them. CDR1 and CDR2 (germline): SEHNR, FQNEAQ (reference sequence). The CDR3 spells CASKKGTAEAFF. CDR3 nucleotide sequence: TGTGCCAGCAAAAAGGGTACCGCTGAAGCTTTCTTT.

V and J are TRBV7-2 and TRBJ2-3; tentative D call: TRBD1 (6 bases). With 2 bases removed from V and 4 bases from J, the gap between germline ends came to 10 bases. Germline loops: CDR1 SGHTA, CDR2 FQGNSA. The CDR3 length is 14 residues. The CDR3 loop reads CASSLLQGPDTQYF. The CDR3 region has the DNA TGTGCCAGCAGCTTATTGCAGGGGCCAGATACGCAGTATTTT.

The chain couples TRBV15 to TRBJ2-7; D call uncertain. Germline CDR1 and CDR2: LNHNV and YYDKDF (reference sequence). The CDR3 totals 10 residues. The ends were cut back, 7 bases at V and 3 bases at J, with 4 bases in the middle. DNA of the CDR3: TGTGCCACCATATACTACGAGCAGTACTTC. Translated: CATIYYEQYF.

The chain links TRBV28 to TRBJ1-1; D gene uncertain. Germline V gene data show CDR1 as MDHEN and CDR2 as SYDVKM. This CDR3 has 9 residues. This CDR3 is CVSSKEAFF. CDR3 in DNA: TGTGTATCATCGAAGGAAGCTTTCTTT.

The chain employs TRBV29-1 and TRBJ2-1, with D perhaps TRBD1 or TRBD2 (5 bases each). Trimming took off 4 bases at V and 4 bases at J, with 14 bases between the two ends. CDR1 is SQVTM, CDR2 ANQGSEA, per germline. This CDR3 contains 14 residues. The DNA for the CDR3 is TGCAGCGTTGGGGGACGGCCGATGTACAATGAGCAGTTCTTC. It encodes CSVGGRPMYNEQFF.

The chain employs TRBV7-2 and TRBJ1-4, with 8 bases matching TRBD1. The CDR3 is made up of 15 amino acids. From germline, CDR1 is SGHTA and CDR2 FQGNSA. J gave up 3 bases and V 2 bases, and 2 bases lay outside the gene matches. The CDR3 sequence: CASSLQGAPNEKLFF. The CDR3 bases are TGTGCCAGCAGCTTACAGGGGGCGCCTAATGAAAAACTGTTTTTT.

The chain is built from TRBV9 and TRBJ2-5; tentatively, D is TRBD1 or TRBD2 (5 bases each). Trimming removed 1 base from V and 2 bases from J, with 12 bases in between. The CDR3 has 15 residues. CDR1 SGDLS and CDR2 YYNGEE come from the germline V gene. CDR3 protein: CASSVRSGQQETQYF. The CDR3 DNA follows: TGTGCCAGCAGCGTAAGGAGCGGACAACAAGAGACCCAGTACTTC.

The V and J genes are TRBV18 and TRBJ2-5; perhaps TRBD1 as D (6 bases). The V end lost 4 bases, the J end lost 4 bases, and 13 bases lay between the germline ends. Germline loops: CDR1 KGHSH, CDR2 LQKENI. The CDR3 has 14 residues. CDR3 amino acids: CASSRTQGIETQYF. Written as DNA, the CDR3 is TGTGCCAGCTCACGTACTCAGGGGATAGAGACCCAGTACTTC.

The chain is built from TRBV19 and TRBJ2-1; TRBD2 might be the D (6 bases). The CDR3 totals 17 residues. V lost 6 bases and J 5 bases, leaving 23 bases between the germline ends. Per germline, CDR1 LNHDA and CDR2 SQIVND (reference sequence). CDR3 bases: TGTGCCAGTAGGTCAGCGACCGGGTTGGGGGGACACAATGAGCAGTTCTTC. Encoded protein: CASRSATGLGGHNEQFF.

This chain uses TRBV2 with TRBJ2-3; D gene ambiguous. The CDR3 extends over 16 amino acids. CDR1 SNHLY and CDR2 FYNNEI come from the germline V gene. Trimming stripped 6 bases from V and 2 bases from J, with 18 bases between. This chain's CDR3 is CASRLAPGITTDTQYF. The DNA for the CDR3 is TGTGCCAGCAGGTTGGCCCCGGGCATCACCACAGATACGCAGTATTTT.

This clone has a single count. The V and J genes are TRBV5-4 and TRBJ2-3; tentatively, D is TRBD1 (6 bases). The CDR3 has 13 residues. In germline, CDR1 is SGHNT, CDR2 YYREEE (reference sequence). Trimming took off 5 bases at V and 0 bases at J, with 7 bases between the two ends. In DNA, the CDR3 is TGTGCCAGCAGTGGACAGAGCACAGATACGCAGTATTTT. It translates to CASSGQSTDTQYF.

This chain connects TRBV2 to TRBJ1-2; 8 bases align to TRBD1. Germline V CDR1 and CDR2: SNHLY, FYNNEI. The junction had 5 bases not matched to a gene; V was cut back by 7 bases and J by 7 bases. CDR3 length: 12 residues. Written as DNA, the CDR3 is TGTGCCAGCATTTATGACAGGGGTGGCTACACCTTC. Protein sequence: CASIYDRGGYTF.

DNA of the CDR3: TGCAGCGCGTACAGGGGGGACCAAGAGACCCAGTACTTC. Its protein is CSAYRGDQETQYF. The chain joins TRBV29-1 to TRBJ2-5, with TRBD1 matching 8 bases. The trim removed 7 bases at V and 0 bases at J, leaving 4 bases unmatched. Germline CDR1 and CDR2: SQVTM and ANQGSEA. The CDR3 totals 13 residues.

The chain has TRBV7-2 and TRBJ2-7, with D possibly being TRBD2 (5 bases). The CDR3 covers 14 residues. Germline assignment: CDR1 SGHTA and CDR2 FQGNSA. The V gene lost 5 bases and the J gene lost 3 bases, with 14 bases spanning the gap. CDR3 nucleotides: TGTGCCAGCAGCCTCGGGCGGGTGAGCTACGAGCAGTACTTC. It specifies CASSLGRVSYEQYF.

The rearrangement joins TRBV6-1 to TRBJ2-7; no definite D call. Germline V lookup: CDR1 MNHNS, CDR2 SASEGT. With 1 base removed from V and 5 bases from J, the gap between germline ends came to 3 bases. CDR3 length: 11 residues. CDR3 nucleotide sequence: TGTGCCAGCAGTGAAGGGAACGAGCAGTACTTC. It specifies CASSEGNEQYF.

The DNA for the CDR3 is TGTGCCAGACAGGGAAATTTAGATGAAGCTTTCTTT. It specifies CARQGNLDEAFF. The rearrangement joins TRBV21-1 to TRBJ1-1; the table's D call TRBD1 went unverified against the DNA. TRBV21-1 corresponds to a pseudogene. The CDR3 is made up of 12 amino acids.

The V and J genes are TRBV2 and TRBJ2-7; D unclear. The V gene's germline CDR1 is SNHLY and CDR2 FYNNEI. The CDR3 totals 14 residues. The germline V and J ends were trimmed by 3 bases and 3 bases, with 12 bases remaining between them. CDR3 sequence: CASSDFARSYEQYF. CDR3 nucleotide sequence: TGTGCCAGCAGTGATTTCGCACGGAGCTACGAGCAGTACTTC.

This chain uses TRBV10-3 with TRBJ2-7; D is perhaps TRBD1 (6 bases). V dropped 10 bases and J dropped 3 bases, with 19 bases sitting between them. This CDR3 is built from 14 residues. Germline CDR1 and CDR2: ENHRY and SYGVKD. The CDR3 region is CATGDDRNNYEQYF. CDR3 DNA sequence: TGTGCCACAGGGGACGACCGGAACAACTACGAGCAGTACTTC.